These T cell receptor beta chains were read from a single sample in a study of shared clonotypes between healthy human individuals. TCRdb's table, derived via immunoSEQ multiplex PCR, lists solely in-frame clones and lacks some. Counted here are tens of thousands of clones, about 63% occurring once; the ten biggest clones make up around 52%. Sequenced material: memory CD8+ T cells sorted from blood. The receptors stem from a young man in good health. Both conserved end residues are trimmed from each CDR3. Size is omitted from some rows. Given values are once, few, many or a class for expanded clones.

v_gene	j_gene	abundance	CDR3aa
TRBV2	TRBJ1-2	-	ASSANAGHSIYGYT
TRBV4-1	TRBJ2-1	once	ASSQGAGGYNEQF
TRBV25-1	TRBJ1-2	few	ASSARDRNYGYT
TRBV6-4	TRBJ2-3	-	ASSDSDRAEVDTQY
TRBV7-9	TRBJ1-2	-	ASSLVLDGYT
TRBV7-6	TRBJ1-5	-	ATTAGQGAQPQH
TRBV4-3	TRBJ1-5	few	ASSPGPTSNQPQH
TRBV7-9	TRBJ2-7	-	ASSLLASEQY
TRBV20-1	TRBJ2-7	-	SATHKKEKY
TRBV27	TRBJ2-7	-	ASRSGQGYEQY
TRBV6-6	TRBJ2-3	-	ASSYIFDPSTDTQY
TRBV7-4	TRBJ2-7	many	ASSLDLAGFEQY
TRBV2	TRBJ2-3	-	ATRRSTDTQY
TRBV29-1	TRBJ2-2	-	SVVPQGRGWTGELF
TRBV12-1	TRBJ2-1	-	ASSLVWYNEQF
TRBV5-1	TRBJ2-2	once	ASSEGTGISGELF
TRBV19	TRBJ2-3	few	ATAEDGDTQY
TRBV29-1	TRBJ2-1	-	SVEEGLAQNEQF
TRBV5-4	TRBJ2-7	-	ASSSPGTSVYEQY
TRBV12-5	TRBJ2-7	-	ASGLWDGAFFYEQY
TRBV2	TRBJ2-2	-	ASSVGGNTGELF
TRBV4-1	TRBJ2-7	-	ASSHLGLSEQY
TRBV5-4	TRBJ2-3	-	ASSLEGDASTDTQY
TRBV28	TRBJ2-2	once	ASSLLAGGTGELF
TRBV4-1	TRBJ2-7	few	ASSQDPGQGIVEQY
TRBV19	TRBJ1-1	many	ASTPGQYAMGTEAF
TRBV21-1	TRBJ2-5	-	ASSNRTSGVNQETQY